This passage covers 22 T cell receptor beta chains from one sample sequenced in a study of post-analysis software for immune sequencing data. Overall study findings and caveats: When patients were compared with controls, a handful of TRBV segments were more frequent, TRBV5-6, TRBV5-1 and TRBV20-1 among them.

The authors incorporated unique molecular identifiers into the TCR beta cDNA libraries. TCRdb independently ran MiXCR on the PCR reads; one entry per CDR3 protein. Among roughly 670,000 distinct CDR3 sequences listed, around 64% were seen once. No antigen has been identified for these receptors. Sequencing was performed on blood. The receptor source for this set is a girl aged 2-9 years with multiple sclerosis.

The chain joins TRBV12-3 or TRBV12-4 to TRBJ1-5; D uncertain. The CDR3 is 16 amino acids. V shed 6 bases and J shed 5 bases, with 20 bases lying between them. The CDR3, as DNA: TGTGCCAGCAGCCTCGAAAATAATAGGCCCGATCAGCCCCAGCATTTT. It codes for CASSLENNRPDQPQHF.

This clonotype occurred many times. The junction does not match germline at one end; this may be a read error. The gene calls are TRBV12-3 or TRBV12-4 and TRBJ2-3; D remains ambiguous. The CDR3 has 11 residues. The CDR3 here is CASSSRDTQYF. Here the CDR3 DNA reads TGTGCCAGCAGCAGCAGAGATACGCAGTATTTT.

J is TRBJ2-4 and V is TRBV15; D is undetermined. CDR1 and CDR2 (germline): LNHNV, YYDKDF (reference sequence). V was pared by 4 bases and J by 6 bases, with 10 bases between. This CDR3 has 13 amino acids. As DNA, the CDR3 is TGTGCCACCAGCATTGGACGGTTAAACATTCAGTACTTC. As protein: CATSIGRLNIQYF.

This chain uses TRBV15 with TRBJ2-3; D is unresolved. The CDR3 runs 15 residues. The germline V gene has CDR1 LNHNV and CDR2 YYDKDF (reference sequence). The V end lost 3 bases, the J end lost 1 base, and 11 bases lay between the germline ends. CDR3 amino acids: CATSRAHVGTDTQYF. In DNA, the CDR3 is TGTGCCACCAGCAGGGCGCATGTGGGCACAGATACGCAGTATTTT.

This rearrangement joins TRBV3-1 to TRBJ1-5, with D perhaps TRBD1 (6 bases). The V end lost 0 bases, the J end lost 6 bases, and 18 bases lay between the germline ends. This CDR3 is built from 17 residues. Per the germline V gene, CDR1 is LGHDT and CDR2 is YNNKEL (reference sequence). CDR3 nucleotide sequence: TGTGCCAGCAGCCAAGAGTTGTGGGGCAGGGGCGGTCAGCCCCAGCATTTT. This sequence encodes CASSQELWGRGGQPQHF.

The rearrangement uses TRBV20-1 and TRBJ2-7, with D possibly being TRBD2 (5 bases). Deletions cut 1 base from V and 2 bases from J, with 18 bases between. CDR1 and CDR2 from the germline V gene are DFQATT and SNEGSKA (reference sequence). This CDR3 is 16 amino acids long. The chain's CDR3 is CSARVPGRRTPYEQYF. The CDR3 region has the DNA TGCAGTGCTAGAGTGCCGGGAAGAAGAACACCCTACGAGCAGTACTTC.

The rearrangement links TRBV12-3 or TRBV12-4 to TRBJ1-2; D might be TRBD1 (6 bases). V was clipped by 7 bases and J by 8 bases, with 23 bases between them. The CDR3 runs 15 residues. This chain's CDR3 is CASTFAQQGRRGYTF. The CDR3 nucleotides read TGTGCCAGCACTTTCGCACAACAGGGACGAAGGGGCTACACCTTC.

This clonotype was counted a few times. The J gene is TRBJ2-3, the V gene TRBV6-2 or TRBV6-3; the D is unclear. The CDR3 runs 15 residues. V was clipped by 5 bases and J by 3 bases, with 15 bases between them. The V gene's germline CDR1 is MNHEY and CDR2 SVGEGT. The CDR3 reads CASSQRSKATDTQYF. The CDR3 DNA reads TGTGCCAGCAGTCAGAGGAGTAAGGCGACAGATACGCAGTATTTT.

This sequence joins TRBV12-3 or TRBV12-4 and TRBJ2-3; D gene uncertain. CDR3 length equals 15 residues. The V end was cut by 5 bases, the J end by 4 bases, with 16 bases between. Written as DNA, the CDR3 is TGTGCCAGCAGTCCCAATTGGGGAATTGCAGATACGCAGTATTTT. Residues: CASSPNWGIADTQYF.

The chain links TRBV5-6 to TRBJ2-3, with 9 bases fitting TRBD2. With V trimmed by 0 bases and J by 2 bases, 7 bases remained unmatched. The CDR3 sequence is 17 residues long. The V gene's germline CDR1 is SGHDT and CDR2 YYEEEE. This chain's CDR3 is CASSLAWASGTTDTQYF. The CDR3 DNA is TGTGCCAGCAGCTTGGCTTGGGCTAGCGGGACCACAGATACGCAGTATTTT.

This clonotype appeared many times. This sequence joins TRBV5-4 and TRBJ2-3; no reliable D call. V was cut by 3 bases and J by 2 bases, with 1 base left in between. CDR3 length equals 11 residues. CDR1 is SGHNT and CDR2 is YYREEE in the germline V gene (reference sequence). This CDR3 reads CASSYTDTQYF. In DNA form, the CDR3 reads TGTGCCAGCAGCTACACAGATACGCAGTATTTT.

The rearrangement joins TRBV6-1 to TRBJ2-5, with D maybe TRBD2 (8 bases). Trimming took off 8 bases at V and 7 bases at J, with 29 bases between the two ends. The germline CDR1 and CDR2 sequences are MNHNS and SASEGT. This CDR3 has 17 residues. CDR3 sequence reads: CASGIGGGSGDSGTQYF. For the CDR3, the DNA is TGTGCCAGCGGAATAGGGGGCGGTAGCGGGGATTCGGGGACCCAGTACTTC.

This clonotype was observed a handful of times. The chain joins TRBV12-3 or TRBV12-4 to TRBJ1-2, with D uncertain. The CDR3 covers 13 residues. Trimming pared 6 bases from V and 8 bases from J, leaving 16 bases between. The DNA of the CDR3 is TGTGCCAGCAGCCCGACCGATTCCGGGGGCTACACCTTC. It is translated as CASSPTDSGGYTF.

Only one count was recorded for this clonotype. V is TRBV5-5 and J is TRBJ2-1; 12 bases match TRBD2. The CDR3 length is 17 residues. Germline trimming cut 3 bases from V and 1 base from J; bases unmatched to any gene: 5. CDR1 SGHKS and CDR2 YYEKEE come from the germline V gene (reference sequence). This CDR3 reads CASSSWTSGISYNEQFF. Written as DNA, the CDR3 is TGTGCCAGCAGCTCCTGGACTAGCGGGATTTCCTACAATGAGCAGTTCTTC. The whole variable domain, remainder taken from reference TRBV5-5 and TRBJ2-1, is DAGVTQSPTHLIKTRGQQVTLRCSPISGHKSVSWYQQVLGQGPQFIFQYYEKEERGRGNFPDRFSARQFPNYSSELNVNALLLGDSALYLCASSSWTSGISYNEQFFGPGTRLTVL.

The chain combines TRBV25-1 with TRBJ2-1; tentatively, D is TRBD2 (5 bases). The V gene lost 6 bases and the J gene lost 1 base, with 22 bases spanning the gap. The CDR3 has 18 residues. Germline CDR1 MGHDK, CDR2 SYGVNS. DNA of the CDR3: TGTGCCAGCAGGGTGTCGGCGGGCCAGGCGGGTTCCTACAATGAGCAGTTCTTC. The encoded protein is CASRVSAGQAGSYNEQFF.

This clonotype occurred a few times. The rearrangement links TRBV29-1 to TRBJ2-1; D call uncertain. The ends were cut back, 4 bases at V and 1 base at J, with 8 bases in the middle. This CDR3 has 13 amino acids. Germline lookup yields CDR1 SQVTM and CDR2 ANQGSEA. In nucleotides, the CDR3 is TGCAGCGTTGTCCTTCCGTCCTACAATGAGCAGTTCTTC. Protein: CSVVLPSYNEQFF.

V usage is TRBV29-1 and J usage is TRBJ2-5, with D perhaps TRBD1 (5 bases). From germline, CDR1 is SQVTM and CDR2 ANQGSEA. The V gene lost 7 bases and the J gene lost 2 bases, with 11 bases spanning the gap. The CDR3 has 12 residues. The CDR3: CSAVTAQETQYF. For the CDR3, the DNA is TGCAGCGCTGTGACAGCACAAGAGACCCAGTACTTC.

CDR3 bases: TGCAGTGCTAGAGGGACAGGGGGCGCATTCGACACCTTC. Its translation: CSARGTGGAFDTF. The chain is built from TRBV20-1 and TRBJ1-2, with 11 bases lining up with TRBD1. The CDR3 extends over 13 amino acids. V lost 1 base to trimming and J lost 12 bases; unmatched junction nucleotides: 7. Germline values: CDR1 DFQATT, CDR2 SNEGSKA (reference sequence).

This chain joins TRBV4-1 and TRBJ1-1; D not resolved. Germline values: CDR1 MGHRA, CDR2 YSYEKL. V was trimmed by 5 bases and J by 5 bases, leaving 15 bases between them. The CDR3 is 14 residues long. The chain's CDR3 is CASSGPMRGTEAFF. DNA for the CDR3: TGCGCCAGCAGCGGCCCGATGCGAGGTACTGAAGCTTTCTTT.

The rearrangement links TRBV7-9 to TRBJ2-3; 10 bases fit TRBD1. V lost 3 bases, J lost 2 bases, and 5 bases stayed unmatched. The CDR3 totals 16 residues. In germline, CDR1 is SEHNR, CDR2 FQNEAQ (reference sequence). The DNA of the CDR3 is TGTGCCAGCAGCTTCGGGACAGGGGTCCTCACAGATACGCAGTATTTT. It yields the protein CASSFGTGVLTDTQYF.

The CDR3 loop is CSVGEEFGQFF. CDR3 bases: TGCAGCGTTGGGGAGGAATTCGGGCAGTTCTTC. The chain employs TRBV29-1 and TRBJ2-1; TRBD2 might be the D (6 bases). The CDR3 is 11 residues long. The germline V and J ends were trimmed by 4 bases and 12 bases, with 13 bases remaining between them. In germline, CDR1 is SQVTM, CDR2 ANQGSEA.

The V gene is TRBV29-1, the J gene TRBJ2-1; D tentatively fits TRBD1 or TRBD2 (5 bases each). Trimming cost V 4 bases and J 0 bases, with 13 bases left between them. The V gene's germline CDR1 is SQVTM and CDR2 ANQGSEA. The CDR3 loop spans 15 amino acids. The CDR3 bases are TGCAGCGTTGGGGGGACGGACTCCTCCTACAATGAGCAGTTCTTC. Amino acid sequence: CSVGGTDSSYNEQFF.